The present entry profiles one T cell receptor beta chain with its context. The CDR3 covers 15 residues. V lost 0 bases to trimming and J lost 6 bases, with 12 bases between them. Germline V gene data show CDR1 as SGDLS and CDR2 as YYNGEE. This specimen belongs to a study of blood T cell repertoires in COVID-19. Turning to the study itself: COVID-19 samples collected from the United States, Italy and Spain covered acute and convalescent phases. PBMCs, B-cell-depleted T cells, or T cells provided the cDNA or gDNA that made up the material.

Per the study methods: Cell counts per sample came from amplifying reference gene primers. The method was immunoSEQ multiplex PCR; TCRdb's version includes in-frame clones alone and lacks a portion of them. That table gives V, J and clone size, and the DNA gave D and trimming. The table has over 150,000 clones, around 87% seen once. Sequencing was done on a sample of peripheral blood. The chain combines TRBV9 with TRBJ1-4, with a weak D call TRBD1 (5 bases). The receptor's source is a man in his forties with active or convalescent COVID-19. As DNA, the CDR3 is TGTGCCAGCAGCGTAGAGGGCAGGGAGGATGAAAAACTGTTTTTT. This sequence encodes CASSVEGREDEKLFF.